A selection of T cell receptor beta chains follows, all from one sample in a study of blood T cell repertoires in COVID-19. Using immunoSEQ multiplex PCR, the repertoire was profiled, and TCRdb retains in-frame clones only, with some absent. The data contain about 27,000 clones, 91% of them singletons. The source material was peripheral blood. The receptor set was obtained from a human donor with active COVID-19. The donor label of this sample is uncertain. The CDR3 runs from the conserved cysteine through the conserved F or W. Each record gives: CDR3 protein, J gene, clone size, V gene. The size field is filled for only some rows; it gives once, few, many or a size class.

CASRRTGEADTQYF TRBJ2-3 . TRBV5-4
CASSGYRVVNYGYTF TRBJ1-2 . TRBV7-9
CASSLEEVRTEAFF TRBJ1-1 . TRBV5-1
CASSQDSARRYF TRBJ2-7 . TRBV3-1/TRBV3-2
CASSFSGTPTDTQYF TRBJ2-3 few TRBV11-3
CASTTGGAGANVLTF TRBJ2-6 . TRBV28
CASGGIGYGYTF TRBJ1-2 . TRBV28
CASRTGTEAFF TRBJ1-1 . TRBV28
CASSSWTGSQPQHF TRBJ1-5 . TRBV27
CASSSTSGTGELFF TRBJ2-2 . TRBV5-1
CASISPTSGRYEQYF TRBJ2-7 . TRBV6-5
CASSSQQGEDNEQFF TRBJ2-1 . TRBV5-1